Sequencing of this T cell receptor (beta chain) was carried out in a study of cytomegalovirus exposure and HLA in healthy donors. Trimming shortened V by 5 bases and J by 1 base, and 15 bases separated the two germline ends. CDR1 and CDR2 from the germline V gene are MNHNY and SVGAGI (reference sequence). The CDR3 spans 16 residues. The PCR used 60 Vbeta and 13 Jbeta primers. Measured with immunoSEQ multiplex PCR; TCRdb has only the in-frame clones, and not every one. The sample holds about 160,000 clones; more than 60% are singletons and the top ten take about 1.4%. The J gene is TRBJ1-3, the V gene TRBV6-6; no firm D call. This receptor was identified in a woman younger than 45 in good health and CMV-seronegative. The sample taken for sequencing was PBMCs. The CDR3 reads CASSKPAATSGNTIYF. CDR3 sequence (DNA): TGTGCCAGCAGTAAGCCGGCGGCGACTTCTGGAAACACCATATATTTT.